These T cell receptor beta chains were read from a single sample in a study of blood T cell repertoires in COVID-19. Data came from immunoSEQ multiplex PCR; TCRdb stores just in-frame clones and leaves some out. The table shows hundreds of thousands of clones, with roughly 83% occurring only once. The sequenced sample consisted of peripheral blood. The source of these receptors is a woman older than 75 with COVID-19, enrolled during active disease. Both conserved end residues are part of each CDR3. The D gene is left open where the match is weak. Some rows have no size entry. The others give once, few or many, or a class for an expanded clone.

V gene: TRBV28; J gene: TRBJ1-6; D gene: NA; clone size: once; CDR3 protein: CASRPQERNSPLHF; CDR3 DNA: TGTGCCAGCAGGCCCCAGGAACGTAATTCACCCCTCCACTTT
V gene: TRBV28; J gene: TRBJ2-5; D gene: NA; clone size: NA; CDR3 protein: CASSRQRAPQETQYF; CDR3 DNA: TGTGCCAGCAGCCGCCAGAGGGCTCCACAAGAGACCCAGTACTTC
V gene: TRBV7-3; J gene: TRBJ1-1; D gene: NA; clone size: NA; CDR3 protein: CASRKTVNTEAFF; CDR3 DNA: TGTGCCAGCAGGAAGACAGTGAACACTGAAGCTTTCTTT
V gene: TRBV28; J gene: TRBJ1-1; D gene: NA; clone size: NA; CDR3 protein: CASSWAKYEAFF; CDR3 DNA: TGTGCCAGCAGTTGGGCCAAGTATGAAGCTTTCTTT
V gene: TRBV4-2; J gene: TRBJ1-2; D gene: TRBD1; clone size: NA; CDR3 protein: CASSQDLNAGGKGYTF; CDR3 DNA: TGTGCCAGCAGCCAAGATCTTAACGCAGGGGGCAAAGGCTACACCTTC
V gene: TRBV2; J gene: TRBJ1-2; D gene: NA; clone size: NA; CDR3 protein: CASSGMGGEVFGYTF; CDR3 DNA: TGTGCCAGCAGTGGAATGGGAGGGGAGGTATTTGGCTACACCTTC
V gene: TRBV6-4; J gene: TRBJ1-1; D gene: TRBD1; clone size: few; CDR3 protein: CASTGTGIMNTEAFF; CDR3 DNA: TGTGCCAGCACGGGGACAGGGATCATGAACACTGAAGCTTTCTTT
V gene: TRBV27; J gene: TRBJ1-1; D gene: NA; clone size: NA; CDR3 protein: CASSSLPQGGRTEAFF; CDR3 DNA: TGTGCCAGCAGTTCGCTACCACAAGGAGGGAGGACTGAAGCTTTCTTT
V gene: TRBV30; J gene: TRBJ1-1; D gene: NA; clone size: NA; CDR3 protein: CAWSTGGGNTEAFF; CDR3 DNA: TGTGCCTGGAGTACCGGCGGGGGGAACACTGAAGCTTTCTTT
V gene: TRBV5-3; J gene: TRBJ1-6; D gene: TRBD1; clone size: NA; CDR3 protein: CARSLNRGRPNSPLHF; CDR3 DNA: TGTGCCAGAAGCTTGAATAGGGGGCGGCCAAATTCACCCCTCCACTTT
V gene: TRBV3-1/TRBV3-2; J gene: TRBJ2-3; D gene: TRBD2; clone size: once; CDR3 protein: CASSHAGLAGDTQYF; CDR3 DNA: TGTGCCAGCAGCCATGCGGGACTAGCTGGAGATACGCAGTATTTT
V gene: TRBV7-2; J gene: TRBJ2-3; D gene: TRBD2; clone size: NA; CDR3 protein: CASSFSTSGGTDTQYF; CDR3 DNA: TGTGCCAGCAGCTTCTCGACTAGCGGGGGGACAGATACGCAGTATTTT
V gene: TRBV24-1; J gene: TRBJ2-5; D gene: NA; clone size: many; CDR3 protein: CATSDYGTPLRETQYF; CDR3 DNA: TGTGCCACCAGTGATTACGGGACACCTCTAAGGGAGACCCAGTACTTC
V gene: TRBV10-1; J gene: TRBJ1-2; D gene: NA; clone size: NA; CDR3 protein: CASSDAGGSRYTF; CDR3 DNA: TGCGCCAGCAGTGATGCCGGGGGAAGCCGCTACACCTTC
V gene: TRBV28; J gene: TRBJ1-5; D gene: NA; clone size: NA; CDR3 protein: CASTSEGRVTQPQHF; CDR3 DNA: TGTGCCAGCACCTCGGAGGGACGGGTGACTCAGCCCCAGCATTTT
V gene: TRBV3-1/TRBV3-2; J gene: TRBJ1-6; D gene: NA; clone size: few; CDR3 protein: CASSQAAGYNSPLHF; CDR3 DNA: TGTGCCAGCAGCCAAGCAGCCGGGTACAATTCACCCCTCCACTTT
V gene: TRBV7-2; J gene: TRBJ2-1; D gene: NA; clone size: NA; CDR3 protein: CASSSGAGTYNEQFF; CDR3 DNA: TGTGCCAGCAGCTCTGGGGCGGGGACCTACAATGAGCAGTTCTTC
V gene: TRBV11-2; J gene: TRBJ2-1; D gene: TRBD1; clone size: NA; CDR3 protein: CASSLTTGQAQFF; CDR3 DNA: TGTGCCAGCAGCTTGACAACTGGACAGGCGCAGTTCTTC
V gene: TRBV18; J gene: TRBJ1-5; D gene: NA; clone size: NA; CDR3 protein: CASSPNRDNQPQHF; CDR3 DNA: TGTGCCAGCTCACCTAACAGAGACAATCAGCCCCAGCATTTT
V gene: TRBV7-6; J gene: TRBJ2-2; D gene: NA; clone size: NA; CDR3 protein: CASSYTLNTGELFF; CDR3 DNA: TGTGCCAGCAGCTACACATTAAACACCGGGGAGCTGTTTTTT
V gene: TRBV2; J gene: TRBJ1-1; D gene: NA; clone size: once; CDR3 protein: CASSDSVNTEAFF; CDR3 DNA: TGTGCCAGCAGTGACAGCGTGAACACTGAAGCTTTCTTT
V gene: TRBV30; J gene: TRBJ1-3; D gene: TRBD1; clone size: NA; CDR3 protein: CAWSGRTGRNTIYF; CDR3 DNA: TGTGCCTGGAGTGGGAGGACAGGGAGAAACACCATATATTTT
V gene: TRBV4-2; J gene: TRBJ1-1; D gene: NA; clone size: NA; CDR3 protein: CASSHTPSFEDTEAFF; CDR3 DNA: TGTGCCAGCAGCCACACCCCATCGTTCGAGGACACTGAAGCTTTCTTT
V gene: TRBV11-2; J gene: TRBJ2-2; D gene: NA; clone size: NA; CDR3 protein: CASSLVIRGANTGELFF; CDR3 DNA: TGTGCCAGCAGCTTAGTTATCAGGGGGGCGAACACCGGGGAGCTGTTTTTT
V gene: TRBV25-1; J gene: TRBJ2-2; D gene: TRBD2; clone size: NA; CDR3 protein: CASSDSGGGNGELFF; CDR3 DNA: TGTGCCAGCAGTGACTCGGGGGGTGGTAACGGGGAGCTGTTTTTT
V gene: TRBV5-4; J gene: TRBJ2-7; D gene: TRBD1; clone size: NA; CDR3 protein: CASSYGQGLAYEQYF; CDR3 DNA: TGTGCCAGCAGCTACGGACAGGGGTTAGCGTACGAGCAGTACTTC
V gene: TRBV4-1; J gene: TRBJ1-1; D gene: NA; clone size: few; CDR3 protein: CASSSPPRRTEAFF; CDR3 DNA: TGCGCCAGCAGCTCTCCCCCGCGGAGAACTGAAGCTTTCTTT
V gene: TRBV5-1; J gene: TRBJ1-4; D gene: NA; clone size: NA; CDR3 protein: CASSLSGTRAEKLFF; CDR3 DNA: TGCGCCAGCAGCTTGAGCGGCACGAGGGCTGAAAAACTGTTTTTT
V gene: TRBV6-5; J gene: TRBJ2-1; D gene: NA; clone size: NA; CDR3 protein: CAIKGAGYNEQFF; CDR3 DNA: TGTGCCATAAAGGGGGCGGGGTACAATGAGCAGTTCTTC
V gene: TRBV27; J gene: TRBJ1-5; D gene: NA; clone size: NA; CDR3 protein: CASSLGRHNQPQHF; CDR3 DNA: TGTGCCAGCAGTTTGGGTCGACATAATCAGCCCCAGCATTTT
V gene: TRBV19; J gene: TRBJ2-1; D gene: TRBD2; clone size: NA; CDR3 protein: CASSIPLGLAGENEQFF; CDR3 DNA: TGTGCCAGTAGTATTCCTTTAGGACTAGCGGGGGAAAATGAGCAGTTCTTC
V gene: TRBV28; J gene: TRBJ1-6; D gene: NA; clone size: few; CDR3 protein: CASSLRSTYNSPLHF; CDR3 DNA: TGTGCCAGCAGTTTAAGGAGTACCTATAATTCACCCCTCCACTTT
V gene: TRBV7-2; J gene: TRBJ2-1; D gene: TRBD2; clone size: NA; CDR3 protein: CASRSSGPRGQDEQFF; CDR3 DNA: TGTGCCAGCAGGTCTAGCGGGCCCCGGGGGCAAGATGAGCAGTTCTTC
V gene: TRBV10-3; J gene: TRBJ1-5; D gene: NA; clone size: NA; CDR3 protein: CAISESGVSNQPQHF; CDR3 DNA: TGTGCCATCAGTGAATCAGGGGTTAGCAATCAGCCCCAGCATTTT
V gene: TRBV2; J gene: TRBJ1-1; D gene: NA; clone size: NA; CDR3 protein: CASSGGRSFTEAFF; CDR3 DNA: TGTGCCAGCAGTGGGGGCAGGTCGTTCACTGAAGCTTTCTTT
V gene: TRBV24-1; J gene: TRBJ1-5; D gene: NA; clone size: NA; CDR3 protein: CATSDPRAGRNQPQHF; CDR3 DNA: TGTGCCACCAGTGATCCCCGAGCTGGGCGCAATCAGCCCCAGCATTTT
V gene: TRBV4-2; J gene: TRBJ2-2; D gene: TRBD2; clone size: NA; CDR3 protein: CASSREGTNTGELFF; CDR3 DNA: TGTGCCAGCTCCCGGGAGGGGACGAACACCGGGGAGCTGTTTTTT
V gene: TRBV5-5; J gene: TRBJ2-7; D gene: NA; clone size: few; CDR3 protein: CASSPHVREIRQGGEQYF; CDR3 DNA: TGTGCCAGCAGCCCGCACGTCCGCGAAATACGACAGGGAGGCGAGCAGTACTTC
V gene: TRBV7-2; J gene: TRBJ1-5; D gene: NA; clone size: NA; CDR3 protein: CASSLRGNQPQHF; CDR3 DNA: TGTGCCAGCAGCTTACGGGGAAATCAGCCCCAGCATTTT
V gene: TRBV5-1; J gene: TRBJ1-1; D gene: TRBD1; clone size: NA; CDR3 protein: CASSLDRGTEAFF; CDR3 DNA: TGCGCCAGCAGCTTGGACAGGGGAACTGAAGCTTTCTTT
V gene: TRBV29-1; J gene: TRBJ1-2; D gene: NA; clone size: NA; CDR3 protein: CSVEVGGGRNYGYTF; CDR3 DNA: TGCAGCGTTGAGGTCGGCGGGGGGCGGAACTATGGCTACACCTTC
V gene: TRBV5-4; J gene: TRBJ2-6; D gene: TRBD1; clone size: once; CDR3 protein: CASSFGRGPSGANVLTF; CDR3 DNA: TGTGCCAGCAGCTTCGGCAGGGGGCCCTCTGGGGCCAACGTCCTGACTTTC
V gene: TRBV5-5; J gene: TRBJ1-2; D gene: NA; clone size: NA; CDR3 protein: CASSLGGPGAYGYTF; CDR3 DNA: TGTGCCAGCAGCTTGGGGGGGCCAGGGGCCTATGGCTACACCTTC
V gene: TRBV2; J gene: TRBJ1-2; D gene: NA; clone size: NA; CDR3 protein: CAGGSGVGYGYTF; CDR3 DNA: TGTGCCGGGGGGAGCGGGGTCGGCTATGGCTACACCTTC
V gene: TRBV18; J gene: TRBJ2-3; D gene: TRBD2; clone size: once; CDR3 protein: CASSPSGGALDTQYF; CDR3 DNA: TGTGCCAGCTCACCATCCGGGGGGGCCTTGGATACGCAGTATTTT
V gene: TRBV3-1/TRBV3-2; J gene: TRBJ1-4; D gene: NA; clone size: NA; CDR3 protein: CASSQATSGPTNEKLFF; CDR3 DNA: TGTGCCAGCAGCCAAGCCACCTCAGGGCCAACTAATGAAAAACTGTTTTTT
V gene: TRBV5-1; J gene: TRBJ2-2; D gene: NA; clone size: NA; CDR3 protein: CASSFGLANTGELFF; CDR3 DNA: TGCGCCAGCAGCTTTGGACTCGCGAACACCGGGGAGCTGTTTTTT
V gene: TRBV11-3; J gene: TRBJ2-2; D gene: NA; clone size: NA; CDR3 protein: CASSLRGSHTGELFF; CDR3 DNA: TGTGCCAGCAGCTTAAGAGGGAGTCACACCGGGGAGCTGTTTTTT
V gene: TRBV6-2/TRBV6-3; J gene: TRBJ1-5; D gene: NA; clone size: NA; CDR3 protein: CASSPNGGNSNQPQHF; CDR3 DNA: TGTGCCAGCAGTCCCAATGGCGGTAATAGCAATCAGCCCCAGCATTTT
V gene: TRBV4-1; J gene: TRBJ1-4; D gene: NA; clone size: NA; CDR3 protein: CASSQERAGVGEKLFF; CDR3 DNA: TGCGCCAGCAGCCAAGAAAGAGCAGGGGTGGGTGAAAAACTGTTTTTT
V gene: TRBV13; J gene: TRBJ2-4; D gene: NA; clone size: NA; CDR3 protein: CASSLVLPGAKNIQYF; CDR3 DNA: TGTGCCAGCAGCTTAGTTCTGCCGGGGGCCAAAAACATTCAGTACTTC
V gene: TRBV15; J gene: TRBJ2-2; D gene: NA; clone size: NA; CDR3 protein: CATSRDTGGELFF; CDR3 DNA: TGTGCCACCAGCAGAGATACAGGGGGGGAGCTGTTTTTT
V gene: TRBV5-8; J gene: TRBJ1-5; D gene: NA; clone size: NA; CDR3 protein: CASSIGTSYQPQHF; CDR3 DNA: TGTGCCAGCAGCATAGGGACAAGCTATCAGCCCCAGCATTTT
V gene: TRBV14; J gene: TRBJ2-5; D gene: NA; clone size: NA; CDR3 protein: CASSTTVETQYF; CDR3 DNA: TGTGCCAGCAGTACCACGGTGGAGACCCAGTACTTC
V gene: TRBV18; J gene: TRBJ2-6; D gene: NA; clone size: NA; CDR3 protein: CASSQTPEPGANVLTF; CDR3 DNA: TGTGCCAGCTCACAGACTCCAGAGCCTGGGGCCAACGTCCTGACTTTC
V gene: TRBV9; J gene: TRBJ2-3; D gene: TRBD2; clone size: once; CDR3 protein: CASSVAGGLRTDTQYF; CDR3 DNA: TGTGCCAGCAGCGTCGCGGGGGGGCTGAGGACAGATACGCAGTATTTT